Listed below are T cell receptor beta chains from one sample, sequenced in a study of early T cells in non-severe SARS-CoV-2 infection. Each CDR3 protein is one row after TCRdb ran MiXCR on the 5' RACE reads. The sample records about 22,000 distinct CDR3 sequences, 4% to 4.5% being singletons. The sample comprised whole blood. These receptors all come from an adult who was a healthcare worker with PCR-confirmed SARS-CoV-2 infection or an uninfected control (not recorded which). Both conserved end residues are part of each CDR3. D genes are given only for firm matches.

v_call d_call cdr3_aa
TRBV20-1 . CSARDPRLPETQYF
TRBV20-1 TRBD2 CSARPGLRTSRTGELFF
TRBV4-3 . CASSQDTAYSYEQYF
TRBV11-2 . CASSFLQFREETQYF
TRBV5-4 TRBD1 CASSLRDRGYNEQFF
TRBV20-1 . CSARSPDRKTQYF
TRBV6-1 . CASSEGRGIVNQPQHF
TRBV15 . CATSSDQRRASGANVLTF
TRBV6-5 . CATRESGFKYF
TRBV3-1 . CASSQDRSSPLHF
TRBV27 . CASSLRETGANVLTF
TRBV11-2 . CASSFWGKASYNEQFF
TRBV30 . CAWSGVATDTQYF
TRBV29-1 . CSAPTGPTEAFF
TRBV5-5 . CASSLVGGKLTDTQYF
TRBV5-1 . CASNFGEYSYNEQFF
TRBV7-2 . CASSLKVWTDRGYGYTF